This is a list of T cell receptor beta chains from one sample in a study of shared clonotypes between healthy human individuals. Produced via immunoSEQ multiplex PCR; TCRdb's table is partial and in-frame only. In the table there are some 2 million clones, about 95% of which are singletons. The sequenced sample consisted of naive CD8+ T cells sorted from blood. The receptors were sampled from a man aged 18 to 29 in good health. The CDR3 runs from the conserved cysteine through the conserved F or W. Fields, in order: clone size, D gene, V gene, J gene, CDR3 DNA, CDR3 protein. D genes are given only for firm matches. The size entry is marked missing in some rows and otherwise reads once, few, many or a size class.

size: .; D: .; V: TRBV2; J: TRBJ1-5; DNA: TGTGCCAGCAGTGAAGGGTTTAGCAATCAGCCCCAGCATTTT; CDR3: CASSEGFSNQPQHF
size: .; D: .; V: TRBV7-9; J: TRBJ1-2; DNA: TGTGCCAGCAGCTCAGGGGACTATGGCTACACCTTC; CDR3: CASSSGDYGYTF
size: .; D: .; V: TRBV7-9; J: TRBJ2-2; DNA: TGTGCCAGCAGCTTATCAGGGAACAGTGTCACCGGGGAGCTGTTTTTT; CDR3: CASSLSGNSVTGELFF
size: .; D: .; V: TRBV19; J: TRBJ2-3; DNA: TGTGCCAGTAGTATGGCCGGATACCGCACAGATACGCAGTATTTT; CDR3: CASSMAGYRTDTQYF
size: .; D: TRBD1; V: TRBV4-1; J: TRBJ2-7; DNA: TGCGCCAGCAGACAGGGACAGGGGGAACCATTCGAGCAGTACTTC; CDR3: CASRQGQGEPFEQYF
size: .; D: .; V: TRBV2; J: TRBJ2-5; DNA: TGTGCCAGCACCCTGAATTGGGAGACCCAGTACTTC; CDR3: CASTLNWETQYF
size: .; D: .; V: TRBV4-1; J: TRBJ1-5; DNA: TGCGCCAGCAGCCAAGCTCCAGGGGTAATTAAAGAGCCCCAGCATTTT; CDR3: CASSQAPGVIKEPQHF
size: .; D: TRBD1; V: TRBV6-6; J: TRBJ1-2; DNA: TGTGCCAGCAGTTACGGGACAGATTCTAACTATGGCTACACCTTC; CDR3: CASSYGTDSNYGYTF
size: .; D: .; V: TRBV9; J: TRBJ1-3; DNA: TGTGCCAGCAGCCCCCAACAGGGTAGCTCTGGAAACACCATATATTTT; CDR3: CASSPQQGSSGNTIYF
size: once; D: TRBD1; V: TRBV27; J: TRBJ2-1; DNA: TGTGCCAGCACCAACCCTTTGGGGGCAGGGGGTTTCGATGAGCAGTTCTTC; CDR3: CASTNPLGAGGFDEQFF
size: .; D: TRBD1; V: TRBV4-1; J: TRBJ2-7; DNA: TGCGCCAGCAGCTTCGGACAGGGCAGCTCCTACGAGCAGTACTTC; CDR3: CASSFGQGSSYEQYF
size: .; D: .; V: TRBV6-1; J: TRBJ2-7; DNA: TGTGCCAGCAGTGTTTACCGGGACCCTCAATACGAGCAGTACTTC; CDR3: CASSVYRDPQYEQYF
size: once; D: .; V: TRBV6-5; J: TRBJ1-2; DNA: TGTGCCAGCACCCCTCAACCCAGGAGGGGCTATGGCTACACCTTC; CDR3: CASTPQPRRGYGYTF
size: .; D: .; V: TRBV11-2; J: TRBJ2-1; DNA: TGTGCCAGCAGCTTAACACTAGGGAGCTCCTACAATGAGCAGTTCTTC; CDR3: CASSLTLGSSYNEQFF
size: .; D: .; V: TRBV27; J: TRBJ2-7; DNA: TGTGCCAGCAGTTTATTGTCCCCGACTAGCTCCTACGAGCAGTACTTC; CDR3: CASSLLSPTSSYEQYF
size: .; D: TRBD2; V: TRBV27; J: TRBJ2-1; DNA: TGTGCCAGCAGTTTAGTAGCGGGGTACTACAATGAGCAGTTCTTC; CDR3: CASSLVAGYYNEQFF
size: .; D: .; V: TRBV9; J: TRBJ2-3; DNA: TGTGCCAGCAGCGACTGGGCCCATACAGATACGCAGTATTTT; CDR3: CASSDWAHTDTQYF
size: .; D: TRBD2; V: TRBV4-3; J: TRBJ2-5; DNA: TGCGCCAGCAGCCAAGATCTGGGACTAGCGATGGAGACCCAGTACTTC; CDR3: CASSQDLGLAMETQYF
size: .; D: TRBD1; V: TRBV18; J: TRBJ1-6; DNA: TGTGCCAGCTCACATAACAGGGGAGGGGATTCACCCCTCCACTTT; CDR3: CASSHNRGGDSPLHF
size: .; D: .; V: TRBV6-1; J: TRBJ2-1; DNA: TGTGCCAGCATTGAGGTCACCTACAATGAGCAGTTCTTC; CDR3: CASIEVTYNEQFF
size: .; D: .; V: TRBV27; J: TRBJ2-7; DNA: TGTGCCAGCAGTCCAGGGTTAAGCGAGCAGTACTTC; CDR3: CASSPGLSEQYF